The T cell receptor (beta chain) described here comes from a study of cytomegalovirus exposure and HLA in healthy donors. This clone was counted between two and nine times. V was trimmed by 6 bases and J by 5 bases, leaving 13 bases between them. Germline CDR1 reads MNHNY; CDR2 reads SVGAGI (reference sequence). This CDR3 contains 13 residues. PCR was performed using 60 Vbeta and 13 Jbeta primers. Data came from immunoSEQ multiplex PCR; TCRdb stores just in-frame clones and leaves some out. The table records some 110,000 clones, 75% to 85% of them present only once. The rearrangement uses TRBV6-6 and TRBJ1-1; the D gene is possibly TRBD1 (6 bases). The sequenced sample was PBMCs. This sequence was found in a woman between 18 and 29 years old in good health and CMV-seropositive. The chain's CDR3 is CASRHDRLTEAFF. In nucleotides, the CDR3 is TGTGCCAGCAGGCATGACAGGTTGACTGAAGCTTTCTTT.